The rows below give T cell receptor beta chains drawn from one sample of a study of shared clonotypes between healthy human individuals. Sequenced by immunoSEQ multiplex PCR; TCRdb stores in-frame clones only, minus some. Seen here are 650,000 to 800,000 clones, about 91% observed once, and the top ten hold 24%. Sequencing used naive CD8+ T cells sorted from blood. These receptors came from a man aged 30 to 39 in good health. Each CDR3 is given with its conserved first and last residue. D genes are given only for firm matches. Clone size appears in some rows only: once, few, many, or a class for an expanded clone.

J gene | D gene | V gene | clone size | CDR3 protein | CDR3 DNA
TRBJ1-1 | NA | TRBV6-1 | NA | CASSDEMRDREMNTEAFF | TGTGCCAGCAGTGATGAAATGAGGGACCGTGAGATGAACACTGAAGCTTTCTTT
TRBJ2-3 | NA | TRBV11-2 | NA | CASSLSVADTQYF | TGTGCCAGCAGCTTATCAGTGGCAGATACGCAGTATTTT
TRBJ2-3 | NA | TRBV2 | NA | CASWVADRTDTQYF | TGTGCCAGCTGGGTAGCGGACCGCACAGATACGCAGTATTTT
TRBJ2-2 | NA | TRBV5-1 | NA | CASSLDSYNTGELFF | TGCGCCAGCAGCCTCGACAGTTATAACACCGGGGAGCTGTTTTTT
TRBJ2-1 | NA | TRBV20-1 | once | CSPLEYNEQFF | TGCAGTCCCTTGGAGTACAATGAGCAGTTCTTC
TRBJ2-7 | NA | TRBV4-1 | once | CASSQDLGYSEQYF | TGCGCCAGCAGCCAAGACCTAGGGTATAGCGAGCAGTACTTC
TRBJ1-5 | NA | TRBV7-9 | NA | CASSLGGFNQPQHF | TGTGCCAGCAGCTTAGGTGGCTTCAATCAGCCCCAGCATTTT
TRBJ2-1 | TRBD1 | TRBV7-9 | NA | CASSLGTGDLSYNEQFF | TGTGCCAGCAGCTTAGGGACAGGCGACCTCTCCTACAATGAGCAGTTCTTC
TRBJ2-2 | NA | TRBV11-3 | NA | CASSGNRRELFF | TGTGCCAGCTCTGGAAACCGGCGGGAGCTGTTTTTT
TRBJ2-7 | TRBD1 | TRBV19 | few | CASSSTGNEQYF | TGTGCCAGTAGTTCGACAGGGAACGAGCAGTACTTC
TRBJ2-4 | NA | TRBV19 | once | CASSIAVFRDQKQYF | TGTGCCAGTAGTATAGCCGTCTTCCGGGACCAAAAACAGTACTTC
TRBJ2-1 | NA | TRBV7-2 | NA | CASVGPNTYNEQFF | TGTGCCAGCGTTGGACCCAATACATACAATGAGCAGTTCTTC
TRBJ2-7 | TRBD2 | TRBV7-9 | NA | CASSLDAGASYEQYF | TGTGCCAGCAGCTTAGACGCGGGAGCTAGCTACGAGCAGTACTTC
TRBJ2-2 | NA | TRBV29-1 | NA | CSVEKRTVGTGELFF | TGCAGCGTTGAGAAACGGACGGTGGGGACCGGGGAGCTGTTTTTT
TRBJ2-5 | TRBD1 | TRBV28 | NA | CATLRQGGPKTQYF | TGTGCCACCCTCCGACAGGGTGGGCCCAAGACCCAGTACTTC
TRBJ1-5 | NA | TRBV6-6 | NA | CASSYSPGEGQPQHF | TGTGCCAGCAGTTACTCGCCAGGGGAGGGTCAGCCCCAGCATTTT
TRBJ2-7 | TRBD2 | TRBV4-1 | NA | CASSQAQGLAGEQYF | TGCGCCAGCAGCCAAGCCCAGGGACTAGCAGGCGAGCAGTACTTC
TRBJ2-2 | NA | TRBV11-2 | NA | CASSLVGTGELFF | TGTGCCAGCAGCTTGGTTGGGACCGGGGAGCTGTTTTTT
TRBJ2-7 | NA | TRBV7-9 | NA | CASSFAGSEQYF | TGTGCCAGCAGCTTCGCGGGGTCCGAGCAGTACTTC
TRBJ1-1 | NA | TRBV18 | once | CASSRRVNLNTEAFF | TGTGCCAGCTCCCGCCGGGTAAACCTGAACACTGAAGCTTTCTTT
TRBJ2-3 | TRBD2 | TRBV7-9 | NA | CASSFGLGTDTQYF | TGTGCCAGCAGCTTTGGACTAGGCACAGATACGCAGTATTTT
TRBJ1-2 | TRBD1 | TRBV7-9 | NA | CASSLRWGDRGDGYTF | TGTGCCAGCAGCTTAAGGTGGGGCGACAGGGGTGATGGCTACACCTTC
TRBJ1-1 | TRBD1 | TRBV15 | NA | CATSRVDRGLNTEAFF | TGTGCCACCAGCAGAGTGGACAGGGGGCTGAACACTGAAGCTTTCTTT
TRBJ1-1 | NA | TRBV7-9 | NA | CASSSRGVNTEAFF | TGTGCCAGCAGCTCCCGGGGTGTGAACACTGAAGCTTTCTTT
TRBJ2-1 | NA | TRBV19 | once | CASNSNSNEQFF | TGTGCCAGTAACAGTAACAGCAATGAGCAGTTCTTC
TRBJ2-3 | NA | TRBV7-7 | NA | CASSPSLSMGQDTQYF | TGTGCCAGCAGCCCTTCTCTTTCGATGGGGCAAGATACGCAGTATTTT
TRBJ1-1 | NA | TRBV11-2 | NA | CASSLGARGKNTEAFF | TGTGCCAGCAGCTTAGGGGCCCGAGGGAAGAACACTGAAGCTTTCTTT
TRBJ2-7 | NA | TRBV21-1 | NA | CASSKRRYSLTYEQYF | TGTGCCAGCAGCAAAAGGCGGTACAGCCTTACCTACGAGCAGTACTTC
TRBJ2-7 | NA | TRBV7-9 | NA | CASSSRGGLSYEQYF | TGTGCCAGCAGCTCAAGAGGGGGTCTCTCCTACGAGCAGTACTTC
TRBJ2-1 | NA | TRBV5-1 | NA | CASSLVHFSSYNEQFF | TGCGCCAGCAGCTTGGTTCATTTTAGCTCCTACAATGAGCAGTTCTTC
TRBJ2-1 | NA | TRBV29-1 | NA | CSVRPGTGTNEQFF | TGCAGCGTTCGCCCGGGTACGGGTACAAATGAGCAGTTCTTC
TRBJ1-1 | NA | TRBV6-6 | NA | CASSTGLDTEAFF | TGTGCCAGCAGCACAGGGTTGGACACTGAAGCTTTCTTT
TRBJ2-3 | NA | TRBV10-3 | NA | CAISESSMPDTQYF | TGTGCCATCAGTGAGTCGAGCATGCCAGATACGCAGTATTTT
TRBJ2-1 | TRBD2 | TRBV27 | NA | CASSPLTSGSYNEQFF | TGTGCCAGCAGTCCATTGACTAGCGGGAGTTACAATGAGCAGTTCTTC
TRBJ1-1 | NA | TRBV4-1 | NA | CASSQVAVNTEAFF | TGCGCCAGCAGCCAAGTGGCGGTAAACACTGAAGCTTTCTTT
TRBJ2-5 | TRBD2 | TRBV2 | NA | CASRGGLDETQYF | TGTGCCAGCAGGGGGGGACTAGATGAGACCCAGTACTTC
TRBJ2-7 | TRBD2 | TRBV27 | NA | CASSSLAGWNYEQYF | TGTGCCAGCAGCTCTTTAGCGGGATGGAACTACGAGCAGTACTTC
TRBJ2-7 | NA | TRBV29-1 | NA | CSVEAETEGYEQYF | TGCAGCGTTGAGGCTGAAACTGAAGGCTACGAGCAGTACTTC
TRBJ2-7 | TRBD2 | TRBV6-5 | NA | CASSYSTSGAYEQYF | TGTGCCAGCAGTTACTCGACTAGCGGAGCCTACGAGCAGTACTTC
TRBJ2-7 | TRBD1 | TRBV5-6 | NA | CASSLRDRGSYEQYF | TGTGCCAGCAGCTTACGTGACAGGGGGTCCTACGAGCAGTACTTC
TRBJ1-1 | TRBD1 | TRBV6-5 | once | CASRPDRGTEAFF | TGTGCCAGCAGGCCGGACAGGGGGACTGAAGCTTTCTTT
TRBJ2-7 | TRBD2 | TRBV19 | once | CASSLLAGGGEQYF | TGTGCCAGTAGCCTTCTAGCGGGAGGGGGCGAGCAGTACTTC
TRBJ2-2 | NA | TRBV4-1 | NA | CASSQGTYNTGELFF | TGCGCCAGCAGCCAGGGGACATATAACACCGGGGAGCTGTTTTTT
TRBJ1-2 | TRBD1 | TRBV5-6 | NA | CASSSPGQGIYGYTF | TGTGCCAGCAGCTCACCGGGACAGGGGATTTATGGCTACACCTTC
TRBJ2-2 | NA | TRBV29-1 | few | CSGTQDRTGELFF | TGCAGCGGCACACAGGATAGAACCGGGGAGCTGTTTTTT